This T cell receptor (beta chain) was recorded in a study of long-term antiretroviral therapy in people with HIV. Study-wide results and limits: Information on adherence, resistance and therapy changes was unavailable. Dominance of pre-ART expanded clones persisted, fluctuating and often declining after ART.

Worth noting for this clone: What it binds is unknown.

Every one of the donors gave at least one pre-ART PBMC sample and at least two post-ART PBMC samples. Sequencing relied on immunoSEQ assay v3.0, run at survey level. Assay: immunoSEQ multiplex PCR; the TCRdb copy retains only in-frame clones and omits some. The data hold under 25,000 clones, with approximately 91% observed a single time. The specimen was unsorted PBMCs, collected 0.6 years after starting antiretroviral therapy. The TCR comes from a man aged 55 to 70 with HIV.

The CDR3 reads CASSLEAVGRGYTF. In DNA, the CDR3 is TGTGCCAGCAGCTTGGAGGCAGTCGGGAGAGGCTACACCTTC. The J gene is TRBJ1-2, the V gene TRBV5-6; no definite D call. V dropped 0 bases and J dropped 8 bases, with 14 bases sitting between them. The CDR3 sequence is 14 residues long. Germline V gene sequence: CDR1 SGHDT, CDR2 YYEEEE.